What follows are 16 T cell receptor beta chains derived from one specimen sequenced in a study of T cells in Graves' hyperthyroidism and ophthalmopathy. From RNA transcripts, TCR beta CDR3 regions were amplified. When the TCR CDR3 underwent first-round RT-PCR, the HTBI primer set was used. One entry per CDR3 protein results from TCRdb running MiXCR on the multiplex PCR reads. The sample lists approximately 510,000 distinct CDR3 sequences, around 21% occurring once. Sequencing input: blood. The receptor source for this set is a man younger than 35 with Graves' hyperthyroidism.

There are many counts of this clonotype. One junction end disagrees with the germline gene, perhaps due to a read error. The V call is TRBV10-3, the J call TRBJ1-2; tentatively, D is TRBD1 (6 bases). Germline V gives CDR1 ENHRY, CDR2 SYGVKD. This CDR3 has 11 residues. The CDR3 DNA sequence: TGTGCCATCAGTGAAGGTTTGGACAGATTCTTC. It translates to CAISEGLDRFF.

Concerning this clonotype itself: A much larger clone lies one base from this, so it may be a read error. This CDR3 fails to terminate in the conserved phenylalanine or tryptophan, so it likely reflects a read error. The gene calls are TRBV5-1 and TRBJ1-1; possibly TRBD1 for D (6 bases). The V gene lost 4 bases and the J gene lost 10 bases, with 23 bases spanning the gap. Germline V CDR1 and CDR2: SGHRS, YFSETQ. The CDR3 is made up of 15 amino acids. CDR3 protein: CASSPGEGGGKRAFL. The DNA of the CDR3 is TGCGCCAGCAGCCCGGGAGAAGGCGGGGGCAAGAGAGCTTTCCTT.

This clonotype has a count of ten or more. The chain joins TRBV2 to TRBJ2-5; 7 bases line up with TRBD2. Losses at the gene ends were 7 bases for V and 3 bases for J; bases not matched to a gene: 14. In germline, CDR1 is SNHLY, CDR2 FYNNEI. The CDR3 extends over 16 amino acids. The DNA for the CDR3 is TGTGCCAGCACCTACGGTTGGCGGGGGAGTAAAGAGACCCAGTACTTC. This gives the protein CASTYGWRGSKETQYF.

This clonotype was recorded a few times. The genes are TRBV2 and TRBJ2-3; the D call may be TRBD1 or TRBD2 (5 bases each). Between the trimmed V and J ends, which lost 1 base and 3 bases, there was a span of 17 bases. This CDR3 region has 17 residues. Germline V lookup: CDR1 SNHLY, CDR2 FYNNEI. This CDR3 reads CASSEGPTRGGTDTQYF. The CDR3 nucleotides are TGTGCCAGCAGTGAAGGTCCTACTAGGGGTGGAACAGATACGCAGTATTTT.

With regard to this clonotype: A junction boundary mismatches the germline segment, possibly from a read error. V gene TRBV6-1 combines with J gene TRBJ2-5; weak D call: TRBD1 (5 bases). Germline lookup yields CDR1 MNHNS and CDR2 SASEGT. The CDR3 runs 14 residues. In DNA, the CDR3 is TGTGCCACCAGTACAGGACGACCGCACGAGACCCAGTACTTC. It codes for CATSTGRPHETQYF.

This clonotype appeared many times. The chain carries TRBV20-1 and TRBJ2-5; 7 bases fit TRBD2. Germline V lookup: CDR1 DFQATT, CDR2 SNEGSKA (reference sequence). Trimming at V came to 0 bases and at J to 2 bases, leaving 3 bases not matched to a gene. This CDR3 spans 14 amino acids. DNA of the CDR3: TGCAGTGCTAGAGATCGTAGCGGGCAAGAGACCCAGTACTTC. Protein product: CSARDRSGQETQYF.

This clonotype was counted many times. This chain connects TRBV19 to TRBJ1-1; no reliable D call. Trimming removed 7 bases at V and 5 bases at J, with 17 bases between. The germline CDR1 and CDR2 sequences are LNHDA and SQIVND (reference sequence). The CDR3 extends over 14 amino acids. CDR3 nucleotide sequence: TGTGCCAGTACCCTGGGTGGGTTTATGACTGAAGCTTTCTTT. Amino acid sequence: CASTLGGFMTEAFF.

This clonotype was seen repeatedly, ten times or more. The V and J genes are TRBV30 and TRBJ1-1, with D possibly being TRBD1 (5 bases). Trimming removed 0 bases from V and 3 bases from J, with 11 bases in between. The CDR3 extends over 14 amino acids. The germline V gene has CDR1 GTSNPN and CDR2 SVGIG (reference sequence). The DNA of the CDR3 is TGTGCCTGGAGTGTACGCGGCAGGGACACTGAAGCTTTCTTT. Its protein product is CAWSVRGRDTEAFF.

This clonotype was seen repeatedly, ten times or more. The chain is built from TRBV19 and TRBJ2-6; the D is unclear. Trimming took 6 bases from V and 4 from J, leaving 4 bases between them. There are 12 residues in the CDR3. Germline V gives CDR1 LNHDA, CDR2 SQIVND (reference sequence). The DNA of the CDR3 is TGTGCCAGTAGAAAGGGGGCCAACGTCCTGACTTTC. This sequence encodes CASRKGANVLTF.

In this sample, this clonotype turned up many times. This rearrangement joins TRBV28 to TRBJ1-1, with D hard to call. CDR3 size: 14 residues. Trimming took 6 bases from V and 4 from J, leaving 15 bases between them. CDR1 is MDHEN, CDR2 SYDVKM, per germline. The CDR3 sequence: CASSFLQSGTEAFF. The CDR3, as DNA: TGTGCCAGCAGCTTTCTTCAGTCGGGCACTGAAGCTTTCTTT.

This clonotype has a count of ten or more. The rearrangement joins TRBV28 to TRBJ2-7; no clear D gene. This CDR3 is 11 amino acids long. The ends were cut back, 7 bases at V and 6 bases at J, with 10 bases in the middle. CDR1 and CDR2 (germline): MDHEN, SYDVKM. In DNA form, the CDR3 reads TGTGCCAGCACCTCCCAAAGCGAGCAGTACTTC. This codes for CASTSQSEQYF.

This clonotype has ten or more counts. V gene TRBV28 combines with J gene TRBJ1-5; D ambiguous. Trimming left V 6 bases short and J 0 bases short, with 6 bases between. The CDR3 has 13 residues. Germline lookup yields CDR1 MDHEN and CDR2 SYDVKM. The CDR3 loop reads CASRTSSNQPQHF. The CDR3 DNA reads TGTGCCAGCAGGACGTCTAGCAATCAGCCCCAGCATTTT.

This clonotype showed up just a few times. The chain employs TRBV19 and TRBJ2-7; either TRBD1 or TRBD2 may supply D (6 bases each). Per germline, CDR1 LNHDA and CDR2 SQIVND (reference sequence). The CDR3 consists of 14 residues. With 7 bases removed from V and 2 bases from J, the gap between germline ends came to 15 bases. The CDR3 coding sequence is TGTGCCAGTACCTCAGGAGGGGGTGCCTACGAGCAGTACTTC. Translating gives CASTSGGGAYEQYF.

The CDR3 loop reads CASSEALGTQETQYF. The DNA of the CDR3 is TGTGCCAGCAGTGAAGCGCTCGGGACCCAAGAGACCCAGTACTTC. The rearrangement links TRBV6-1 to TRBJ2-5; the D call may be TRBD1 or TRBD2 (5 bases each). Trimming shortened V by 0 bases and J by 1 base, and 9 bases separated the two germline ends. The CDR3 length is 15 residues. Germline values: CDR1 MNHNS, CDR2 SASEGT.

This clonotype appeared many times. V gene TRBV11-1 combines with J gene TRBJ1-1; TRBD1 matches at 9 bases. CDR3 size: 15 residues. The V gene's germline CDR1 is SGHAT and CDR2 FQDESV (reference sequence). Trimming took 5 bases from V and 3 from J; bases not matched to a gene: 7. The CDR3 nucleotides are TGTGCCAGCAGCACCAAACAGGGGGCGTACACTGAAGCTTTCTTT. This encodes CASSTKQGAYTEAFF. Looking up the rest from reference TRBV11-1 and TRBJ1-1 gives the full variable domain: EAEVAQSPRYKITEKSQAVAFWCDPISGHATLYWYRQILGQGPELLVQFQDESVVDDSQLPKDRFSAERLKGVDSTLKIQPAELGDSAMYLCASSTKQGAYTEAFFGQGTRLTVV.

This clonotype was recorded at least ten times. The V call is TRBV30, the J call TRBJ1-5; no clear D gene. The CDR3 runs 13 residues. Germline-derived CDR1 and CDR2 are GTSNPN and SVGIG (reference sequence). The V gene lost 1 base and the J gene lost 7 bases, with 11 bases spanning the gap. The CDR3 nucleotides read TGTGCCTGGAGTGCTGGGGTGCTCCAGCCCCAGCATTTT. This codes for CAWSAGVLQPQHF.